Detailed here is one T cell receptor beta chain. The clone's antigen remains unknown. No much larger clonotype is one base removed from it; base qualities were not supplied. Library prep was done by the immunoSEQ multiplex PCR assay. The immuneACCESS repertoire file appears here via TCRdb, limited to in-frame rearrangements. These files lack a portion of the clones; in checked studies, under half of the deficit traces to unresolved V genes, and the cause of the others is not known. For this sample there are some 29,000 clones; about 88% appear just once. The top ten hold about 6.4% of the sample. The data derive from a study of T cell changes during pregnancy in multiple sclerosis (dated by TCRdb to 2018 to 2020). Notes on the research overall: In women with multiple sclerosis, the researchers looked at how the T cell repertoire shifted as pregnancy progressed.

V is shortened by 1 base, J by 0 bases, and the region joining them spans 10 bases. CDR1 is given as MGHDK and CDR2 as SYGVNS, both from the germline V gene. Measured from the cysteine to the phenylalanine, the CDR3 is 15 residues long. Just the 45-base CDR3 DNA is kept, in frame starting at base 1. The receptor was isolated from a female donor with multiple sclerosis, enrolled in a pregnancy study. The sequence joins TRBV25-1 to TRBJ2-7, with a weak D call of TRBD2 (5 bases match). This sample comprised CD8+ T cells from peripheral blood mononuclear cells, obtained after pregnancy. The CDR3 loop reads CASSELDGISYEQYF. The base sequence is TGTGCCAGCAGTGAATTAGACGGGATCTCCTACGAGCAGTACTTC.